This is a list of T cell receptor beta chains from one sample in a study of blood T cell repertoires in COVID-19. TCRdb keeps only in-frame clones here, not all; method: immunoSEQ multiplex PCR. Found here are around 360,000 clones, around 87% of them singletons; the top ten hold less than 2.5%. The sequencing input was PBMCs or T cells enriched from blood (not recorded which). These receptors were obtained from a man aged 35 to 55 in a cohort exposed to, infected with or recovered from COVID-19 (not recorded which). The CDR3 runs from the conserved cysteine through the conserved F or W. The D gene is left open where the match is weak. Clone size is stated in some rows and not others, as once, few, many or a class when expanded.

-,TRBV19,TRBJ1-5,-,TGTGCCAGTAGTATGTACGGTTCGGGCAATCAGCCCCAGCATTTT,CASSMYGSGNQPQHF
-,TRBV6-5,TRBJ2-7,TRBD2,TGTGCCACCCGATTGACTAGCGGGAGAACCTACGAGCAGTACTTC,CATRLTSGRTYEQYF
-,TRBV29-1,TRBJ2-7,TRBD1,TGCAGCGCCACTCGACAGGGGGCCTCCTACGAGCAGTACTTC,CSATRQGASYEQYF
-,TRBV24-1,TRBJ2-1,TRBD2,TGTGCCACCAGTGCCCGGACTAGCGGTACGGGTAATGAGCAGTTCTTC,CATSARTSGTGNEQFF
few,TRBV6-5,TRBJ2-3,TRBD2,TGTGCCAGCAGTTACTCGGCGGGAGGGGAAAAATATACGCAGTATTTT,CASSYSAGGEKYTQYF
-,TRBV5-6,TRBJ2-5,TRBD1,TGTGCCAGCAATGGTAGGGGGCGAGGTGAGACCCAGTACTTC,CASNGRGRGETQYF
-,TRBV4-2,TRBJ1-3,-,TGTGCCAGCAGCCAAGTACACAATTCCCCCCAACGGGACACCATATATTTT,CASSQVHNSPQRDTIYF
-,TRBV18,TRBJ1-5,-,TGTGCCAGCTCACCACCGGACACCATTAACCGTAATCAGCCCCAGCATTTT,CASSPPDTINRNQPQHF
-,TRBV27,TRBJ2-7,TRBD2,TGTGCCAGCAGGCGCCGGGGGGGATACGAGCAGTACTTC,CASRRRGGYEQYF
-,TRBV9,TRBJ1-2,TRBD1,TGTGCCAGCAGCGTAGGCAGACAGGGGGTGGGTGACTATGGCTACACCTTC,CASSVGRQGVGDYGYTF
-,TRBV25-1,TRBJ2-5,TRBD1,TGTGCCAGCAGTCCGGGGACAGGGACGTACCAAGAGACCCAGTACTTC,CASSPGTGTYQETQYF
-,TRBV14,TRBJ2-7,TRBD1,TGTGCCAGCAGCCAACTTATTGGACAGGGGACCTACGAGCAGTACTTC,CASSQLIGQGTYEQYF
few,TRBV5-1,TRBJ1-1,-,TGCGCCAGCAGCACCGGAGGGTACAGTGGCTCGGGATTTAAGACTGAAGCTTTCTTT,CASSTGGYSGSGFKTEAFF
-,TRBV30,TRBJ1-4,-,TGTGCCTGGCTTGAAAAACTGTTTTTT,CAWLEKLFF
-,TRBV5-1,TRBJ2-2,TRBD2,TGCGCCAGCAGAGGGACTAGCCCGAACACCGGGGAGCTGTTTTTT,CASRGTSPNTGELFF
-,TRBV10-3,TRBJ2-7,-,TGTGCCATCAGCCTCACGGGGGGCGACGAGCAGTACTTC,CAISLTGGDEQYF
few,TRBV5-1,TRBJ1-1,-,TGCGCCAGCAGCTTGTGGTCAGGGGACACTGAAGCTTTCTTT,CASSLWSGDTEAFF
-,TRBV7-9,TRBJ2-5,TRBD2,TGTGCCAGCAGCTTTGGGACTAGCGGGAGGCAGGGGGAGACCCAGTACTTC,CASSFGTSGRQGETQYF
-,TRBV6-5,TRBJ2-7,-,TGTGCCAGCAGTTACTCTAAAGCGGAACTGGGCTACGAGCAGTACTTC,CASSYSKAELGYEQYF
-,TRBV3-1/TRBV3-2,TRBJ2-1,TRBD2,TGTGCCAGCAGCCAAGAGACAAGGGGAAGCGGGGCCGACTACAATGAGCAGTTCTTC,CASSQETRGSGADYNEQFF
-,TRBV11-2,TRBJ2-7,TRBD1,TGTGCCAGCAGCTTAGGTAGGACAGGTGACTACGAGCAGTACTTC,CASSLGRTGDYEQYF
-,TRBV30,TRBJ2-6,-,TGTGCCTGGAGTGTACTTAATGACTATGGGGCCAACGTCCTGACTTTC,CAWSVLNDYGANVLTF
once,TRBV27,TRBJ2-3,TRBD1,TGTGCCAGCAGTTTATCTAGCCATACAGGGGGACCCCCAGATACGCAGTATTTT,CASSLSSHTGGPPDTQYF
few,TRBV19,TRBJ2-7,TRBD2,TGTGCCAGTAGTATCGGGGGGACTAGCGGGGTGGAGCAGTACTTC,CASSIGGTSGVEQYF
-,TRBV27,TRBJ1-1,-,TGTGCCAGCAGTTTTCCTTTCGGTAGGAACACTGAAGCTTTCTTT,CASSFPFGRNTEAFF
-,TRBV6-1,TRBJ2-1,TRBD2,TGTGCCAGCAGTGGGTTGGGGACTAGCGGGCAAAGCTCCTACAATGAGCAGTTCTTC,CASSGLGTSGQSSYNEQFF
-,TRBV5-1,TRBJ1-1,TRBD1,TGCGCCAGCAGCTGGGGGGACAGGGAGAGCACTGAAGCTTTCTTT,CASSWGDRESTEAFF
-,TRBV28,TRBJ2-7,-,TGTGCCAGCAGTTTAAAAGAATCGCGCAACTCCTACGAGCAGTACTTC,CASSLKESRNSYEQYF
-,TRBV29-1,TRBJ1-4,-,TGCAGTTCACAGGAAAATGAAAAACTGTTTTTT,CSSQENEKLFF
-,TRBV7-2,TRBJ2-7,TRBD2,TGTGCCAGCAGCTTGGCTAGCGGGAGTTACGAGCAGTACTTC,CASSLASGSYEQYF
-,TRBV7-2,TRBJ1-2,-,TGTGCCAGCAGCGTCAGGCAGGGAGGCTATGGCTACACCTTC,CASSVRQGGYGYTF
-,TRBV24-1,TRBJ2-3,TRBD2,TGTGCCACGAAGGGGCTAGCGGATCTCACAGATACGCAGTATTTT,CATKGLADLTDTQYF
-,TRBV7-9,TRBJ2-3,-,TGTGCCAGCAGCCGGTCAGCGGGCACCACAGATACGCAGTATTTT,CASSRSAGTTDTQYF
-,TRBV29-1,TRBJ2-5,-,TGCAGCGCCTCAGGGGAAGAGACCCAGTACTTC,CSASGEETQYF
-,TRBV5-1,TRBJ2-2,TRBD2,TGCGCCAGCAGCTTCCGGGAGGCGAACACCGGGGAGCTGTTTTTT,CASSFREANTGELFF
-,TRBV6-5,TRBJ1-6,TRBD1,TGTGCCAGCGGTAACAGGGGGGTGGATTCACCCCTCCACTTT,CASGNRGVDSPLHF
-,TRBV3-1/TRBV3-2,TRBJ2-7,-,TGTGCCAGCAGCGCTAGTCTTACAAACTCCTACGAGCAGTACTTC,CASSASLTNSYEQYF
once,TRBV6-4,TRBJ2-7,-,TGTGCCAAAAATCCGGGACACGACTACGAGCAGTACTTC,CAKNPGHDYEQYF
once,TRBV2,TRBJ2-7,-,TGTGCCAGCAAGGGGATGGACTACGAGCAGTACTTC,CASKGMDYEQYF
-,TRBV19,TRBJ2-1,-,TGTGCCAGTAGCCCTAACAGGGGGGGGTACAATGAGCAGTTCTTC,CASSPNRGGYNEQFF
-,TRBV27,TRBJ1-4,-,TGTGCCAGCAGTGTCAGACTGAATGAAAAACTGTTTTTT,CASSVRLNEKLFF
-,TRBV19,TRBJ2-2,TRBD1,TGTGCCAGTAGTGTAGACAGGGCCGGGGAGCTGTTTTTT,CASSVDRAGELFF
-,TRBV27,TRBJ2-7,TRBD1,TGTGCCAGCAGTTTCGGGACAGGGGTCCACGAGCAGTACTTC,CASSFGTGVHEQYF
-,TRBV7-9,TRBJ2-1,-,TGTGCCAGCAGCTTTTCGGGAGTCCGCCAAAATGAGCAGTTCTTC,CASSFSGVRQNEQFF
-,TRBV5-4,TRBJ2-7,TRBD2,TGTGCCAGCAGCTTGAACCCCCGGACTAGCGGGAGCTACGAGCAGTACTTC,CASSLNPRTSGSYEQYF
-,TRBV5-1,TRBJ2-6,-,TGCGCCAGCAGTCCGGGACATTCTGGGGCCAACGTCCTGACTTTC,CASSPGHSGANVLTF
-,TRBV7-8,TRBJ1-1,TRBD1,TGTGCCAGCAGCGTAGGGACAGTGAACACTGAAGCTTTCTTT,CASSVGTVNTEAFF
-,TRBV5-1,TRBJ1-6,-,TGCGCCAGCAGCCTGGACTCTATTAATTCACCCCTCCACTTT,CASSLDSINSPLHF